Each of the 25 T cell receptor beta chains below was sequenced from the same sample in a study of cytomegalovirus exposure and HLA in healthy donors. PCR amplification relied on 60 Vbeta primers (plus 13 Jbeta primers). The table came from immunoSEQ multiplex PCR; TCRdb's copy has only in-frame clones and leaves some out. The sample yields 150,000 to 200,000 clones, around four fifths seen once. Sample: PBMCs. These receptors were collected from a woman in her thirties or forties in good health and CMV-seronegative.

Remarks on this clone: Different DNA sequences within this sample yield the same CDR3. CDR3 amino acids: CASSHTTGTNEQFF. In DNA, the CDR3 is TGCGCCAGCAGCCACACTACAGGAACAAATGAGCAGTTCTTC. V usage is TRBV4-3 and J usage is TRBJ2-1; D is perhaps TRBD1 (5 bases). Germline CDR1 reads LGHNA; CDR2 reads YSLEER. V dropped 3 bases and J dropped 7 bases, with 13 bases sitting between them. There are 14 residues in the CDR3.

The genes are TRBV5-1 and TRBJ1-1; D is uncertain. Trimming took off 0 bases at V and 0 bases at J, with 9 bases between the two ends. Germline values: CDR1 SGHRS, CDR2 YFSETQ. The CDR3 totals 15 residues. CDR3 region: CASSLAASMNTEAFF. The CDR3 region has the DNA TGCGCCAGCAGCTTGGCAGCTAGCATGAACACTGAAGCTTTCTTT.

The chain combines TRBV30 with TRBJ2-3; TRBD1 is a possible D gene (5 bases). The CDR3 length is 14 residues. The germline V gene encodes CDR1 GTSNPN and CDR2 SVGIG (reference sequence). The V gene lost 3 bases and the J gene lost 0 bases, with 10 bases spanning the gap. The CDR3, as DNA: TGTGCCTGGAGAACAGGCCTTAGCACAGATACGCAGTATTTT. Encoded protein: CAWRTGLSTDTQYF.

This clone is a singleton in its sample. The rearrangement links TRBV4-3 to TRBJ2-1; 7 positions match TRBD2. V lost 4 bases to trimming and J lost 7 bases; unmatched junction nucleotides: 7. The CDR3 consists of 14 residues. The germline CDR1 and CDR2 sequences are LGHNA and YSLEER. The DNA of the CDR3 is TGCGCCAGCAGCCTCGGGGGGAGCGGGAATGAGCAGTTCTTC. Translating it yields CASSLGGSGNEQFF.

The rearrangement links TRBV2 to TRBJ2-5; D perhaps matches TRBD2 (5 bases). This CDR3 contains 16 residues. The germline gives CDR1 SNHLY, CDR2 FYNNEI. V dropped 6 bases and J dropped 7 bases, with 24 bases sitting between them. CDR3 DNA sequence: TGTGCCAGCAGAAACGACCCGGGATCACTCGTGGGGACCCAGTACTTC. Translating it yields CASRNDPGSLVGTQYF.

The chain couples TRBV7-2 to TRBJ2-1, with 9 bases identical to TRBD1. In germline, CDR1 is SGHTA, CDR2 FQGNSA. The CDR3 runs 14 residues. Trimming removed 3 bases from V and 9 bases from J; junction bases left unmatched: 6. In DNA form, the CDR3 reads TGTGCCAGCAGCTTCCGGGACAGGGACGGTGAGCAGTTCTTC. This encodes CASSFRDRDGEQFF.

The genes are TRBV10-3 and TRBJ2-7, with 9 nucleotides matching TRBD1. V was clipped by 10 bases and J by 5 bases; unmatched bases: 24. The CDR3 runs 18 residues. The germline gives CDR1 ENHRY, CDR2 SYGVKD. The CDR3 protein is CATQTPGLDRGVRNEQYV. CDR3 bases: TGTGCCACCCAAACCCCAGGCCTGGACAGGGGCGTCCGGAACGAGCAGTACGTC.

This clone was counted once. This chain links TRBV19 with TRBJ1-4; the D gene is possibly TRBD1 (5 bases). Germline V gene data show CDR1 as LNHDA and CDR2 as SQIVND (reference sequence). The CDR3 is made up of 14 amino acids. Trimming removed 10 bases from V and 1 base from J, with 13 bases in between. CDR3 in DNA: TGTGCCACCCGGTGGGGCCGAACTAATGAAAAACTGTTTTTT. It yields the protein CATRWGRTNEKLFF.

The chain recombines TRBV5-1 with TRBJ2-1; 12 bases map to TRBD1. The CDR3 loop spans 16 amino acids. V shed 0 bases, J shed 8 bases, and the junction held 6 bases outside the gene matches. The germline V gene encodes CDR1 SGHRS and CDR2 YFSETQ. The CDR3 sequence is CASSLGGTGGRHEQFF. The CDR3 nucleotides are TGCGCCAGCAGCTTGGGTGGGACAGGGGGCCGGCATGAGCAGTTCTTC.

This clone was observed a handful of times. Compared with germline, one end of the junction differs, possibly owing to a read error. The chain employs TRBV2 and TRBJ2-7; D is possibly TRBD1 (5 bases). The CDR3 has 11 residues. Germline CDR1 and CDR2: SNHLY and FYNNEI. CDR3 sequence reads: CASRDQGEKYF. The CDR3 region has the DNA TGTGCCAGCCGTGATCAGGGTGAGAAGTACTTC.

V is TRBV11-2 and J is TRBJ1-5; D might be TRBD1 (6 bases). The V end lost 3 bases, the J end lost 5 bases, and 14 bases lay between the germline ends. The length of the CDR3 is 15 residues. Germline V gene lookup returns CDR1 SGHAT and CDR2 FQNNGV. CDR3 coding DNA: TGTGCCAGCAGCTTCGGCATCACAGGGCATCAGCCCCAGCATTTT. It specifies CASSFGITGHQPQHF.

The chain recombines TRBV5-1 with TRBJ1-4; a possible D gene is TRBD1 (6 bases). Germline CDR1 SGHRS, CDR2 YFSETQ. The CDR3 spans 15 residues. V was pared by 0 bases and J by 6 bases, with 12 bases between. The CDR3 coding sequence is TGCGCCAGCAGCTTGGCCCTCAGGGGTGATGAAAAACTGTTTTTT. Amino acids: CASSLALRGDEKLFF.

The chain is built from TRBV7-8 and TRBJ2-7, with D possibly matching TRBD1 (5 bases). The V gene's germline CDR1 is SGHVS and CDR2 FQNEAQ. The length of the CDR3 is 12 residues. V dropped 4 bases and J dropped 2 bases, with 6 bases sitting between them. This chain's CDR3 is CASSSTAYEQYV. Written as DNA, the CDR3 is TGTGCCAGCAGCTCGACAGCCTACGAGCAGTACGTC.

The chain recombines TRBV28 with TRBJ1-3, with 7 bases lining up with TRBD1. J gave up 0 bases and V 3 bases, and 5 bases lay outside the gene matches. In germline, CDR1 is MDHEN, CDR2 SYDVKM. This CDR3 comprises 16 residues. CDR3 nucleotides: TGTGCCAGCAGTTTCCTAAGGGACAGCTCTGGAAACACCATATATTTT. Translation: CASSFLRDSSGNTIYF.

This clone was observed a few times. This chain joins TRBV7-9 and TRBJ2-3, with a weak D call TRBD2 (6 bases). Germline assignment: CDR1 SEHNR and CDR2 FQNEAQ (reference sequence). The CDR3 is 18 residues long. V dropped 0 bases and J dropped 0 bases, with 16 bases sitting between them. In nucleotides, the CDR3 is TGTGCCAGCAGCTTAGCGGGGGGAGTAGCGGTTAGCACAGATACGCAGTATTTT. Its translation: CASSLAGGVAVSTDTQYF. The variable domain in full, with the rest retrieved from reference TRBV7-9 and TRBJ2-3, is DTGVSQNPRHKITKRGQNVTFRCDPISEHNRLYWYRQTLGQGPEFLTYFQNEAQLEKSRLLSDRFSAERPKGSFSTLEIQRTEQGDSAMYLCASSLAGGVAVSTDTQYFGPGTRLTVL.

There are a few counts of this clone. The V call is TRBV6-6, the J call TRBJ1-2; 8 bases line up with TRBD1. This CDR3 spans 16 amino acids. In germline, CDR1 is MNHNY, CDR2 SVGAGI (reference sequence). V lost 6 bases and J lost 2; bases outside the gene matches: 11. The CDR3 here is CASSTGPRTGNYGYTF. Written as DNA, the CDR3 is TGTGCCAGCAGCACGGGTCCAAGGACAGGGAACTATGGCTACACCTTC.

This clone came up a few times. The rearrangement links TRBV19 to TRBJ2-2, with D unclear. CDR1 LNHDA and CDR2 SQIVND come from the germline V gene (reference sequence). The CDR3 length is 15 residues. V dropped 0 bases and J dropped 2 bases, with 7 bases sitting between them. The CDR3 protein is CASSIENRNTGELFF. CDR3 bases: TGTGCCAGTAGTATAGAGAACAGAAACACCGGGGAGCTGTTTTTT. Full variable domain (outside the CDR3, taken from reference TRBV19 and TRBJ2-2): DGGITQSPKYLFRKEGQNVTLSCEQNLNHDAMYWYRQDPGQGLRLIYYSQIVNDFQKGDIAEGYSVSREKKESFPLTVTSAQKNPTAFYLCASSIENRNTGELFFGEGSRLTVL.

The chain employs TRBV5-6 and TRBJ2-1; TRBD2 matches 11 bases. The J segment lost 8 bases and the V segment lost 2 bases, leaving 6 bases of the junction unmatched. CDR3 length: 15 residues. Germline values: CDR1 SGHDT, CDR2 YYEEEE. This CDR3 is CASSLLAGAGDEQFF. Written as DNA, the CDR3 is TGTGCCAGCAGCTTACTAGCGGGAGCCGGGGATGAGCAGTTCTTC.

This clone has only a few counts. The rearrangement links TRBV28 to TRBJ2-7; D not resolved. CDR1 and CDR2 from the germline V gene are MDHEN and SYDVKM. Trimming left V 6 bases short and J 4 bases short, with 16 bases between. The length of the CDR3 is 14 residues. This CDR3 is CASSPPGLGYEQYV. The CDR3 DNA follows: TGTGCCAGCAGCCCTCCGGGTCTCGGATACGAGCAGTACGTC.

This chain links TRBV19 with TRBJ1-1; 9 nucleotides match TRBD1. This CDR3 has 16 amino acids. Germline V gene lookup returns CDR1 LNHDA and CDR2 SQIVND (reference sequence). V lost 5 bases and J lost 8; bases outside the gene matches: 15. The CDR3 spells CASSLHLRDRAKEAFF. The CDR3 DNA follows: TGTGCCAGTAGTCTCCACCTCCGGGACAGGGCGAAGGAAGCTTTCTTT.

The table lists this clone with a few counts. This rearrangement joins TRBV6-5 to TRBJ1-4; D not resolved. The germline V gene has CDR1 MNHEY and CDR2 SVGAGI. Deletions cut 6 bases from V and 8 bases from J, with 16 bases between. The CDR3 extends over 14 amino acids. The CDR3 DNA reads TGTGCCAGCAGGCCCCTGCCGAGCAGGGAAAAACTGTTTTTT. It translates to CASRPLPSREKLFF.

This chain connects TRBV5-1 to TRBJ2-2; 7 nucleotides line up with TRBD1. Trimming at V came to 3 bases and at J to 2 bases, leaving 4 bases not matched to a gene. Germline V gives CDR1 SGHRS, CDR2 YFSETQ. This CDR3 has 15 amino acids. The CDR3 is CASSWTGLNTGELFF. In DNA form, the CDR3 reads TGCGCCAGCAGCTGGACAGGCCTAAACACCGGGGAGCTGTTTTTT.

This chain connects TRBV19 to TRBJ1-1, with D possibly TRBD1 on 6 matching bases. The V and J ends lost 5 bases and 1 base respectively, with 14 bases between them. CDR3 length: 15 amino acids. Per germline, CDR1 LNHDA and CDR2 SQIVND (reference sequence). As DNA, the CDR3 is TGTGCCAGTAGTGCCCCGGGACAACGGAACACTGAAGCTTTCTTT. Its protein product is CASSAPGQRNTEAFF.

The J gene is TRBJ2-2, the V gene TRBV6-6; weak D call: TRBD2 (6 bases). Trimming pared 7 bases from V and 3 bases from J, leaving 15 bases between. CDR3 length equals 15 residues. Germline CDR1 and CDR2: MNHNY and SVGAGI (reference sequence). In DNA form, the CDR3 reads TGTGCCAGCATCAACGGGGGACTGCACACCGGGGAGCTGTTTTTT. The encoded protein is CASINGGLHTGELFF.

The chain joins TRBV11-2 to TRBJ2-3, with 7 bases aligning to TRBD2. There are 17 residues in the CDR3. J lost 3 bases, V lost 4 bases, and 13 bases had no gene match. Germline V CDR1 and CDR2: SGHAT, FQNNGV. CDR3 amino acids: CASSSHRREGHTDTQYF. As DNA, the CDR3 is TGTGCCAGCAGCTCCCACCGGAGGGAGGGCCATACAGATACGCAGTATTTT.